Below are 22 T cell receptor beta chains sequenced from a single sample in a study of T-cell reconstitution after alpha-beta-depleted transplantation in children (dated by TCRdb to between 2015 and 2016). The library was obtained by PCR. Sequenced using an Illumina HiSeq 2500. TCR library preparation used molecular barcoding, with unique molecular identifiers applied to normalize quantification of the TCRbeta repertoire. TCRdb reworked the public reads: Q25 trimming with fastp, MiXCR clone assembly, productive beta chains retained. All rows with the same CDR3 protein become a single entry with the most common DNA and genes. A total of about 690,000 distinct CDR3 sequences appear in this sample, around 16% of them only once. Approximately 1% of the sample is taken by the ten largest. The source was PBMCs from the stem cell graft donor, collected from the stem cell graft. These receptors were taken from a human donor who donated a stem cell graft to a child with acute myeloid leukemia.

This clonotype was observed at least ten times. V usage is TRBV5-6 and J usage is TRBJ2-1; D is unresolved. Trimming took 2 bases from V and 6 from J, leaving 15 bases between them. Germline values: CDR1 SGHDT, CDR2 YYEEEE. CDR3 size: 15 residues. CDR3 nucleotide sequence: TGTGCCAGCAGCTTCGCAAGCGATTGGTTCAATGAGCAGTTCTTC. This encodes CASSFASDWFNEQFF.

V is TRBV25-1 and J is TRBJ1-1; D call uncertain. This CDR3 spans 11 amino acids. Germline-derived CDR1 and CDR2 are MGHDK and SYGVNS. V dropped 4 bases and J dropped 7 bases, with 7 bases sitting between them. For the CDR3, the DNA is TGTGCCAGCAGTGGCGGGGTTGAAGCTTTCTTT. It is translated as CASSGGVEAFF.

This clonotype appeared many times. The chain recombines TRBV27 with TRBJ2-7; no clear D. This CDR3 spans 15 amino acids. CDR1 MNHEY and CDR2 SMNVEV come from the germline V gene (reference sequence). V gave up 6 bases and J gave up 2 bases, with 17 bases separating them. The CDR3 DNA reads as TGTGCCAGCAGCTCGCATACGAGGTGGGCCTACGAGCAGTACTTC. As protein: CASSSHTRWAYEQYF.

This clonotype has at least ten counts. CDR3 DNA: TGCAGCGTTGCGGGGGACAGACATATAGAGGGCTATGGCTACACCTTC. The encoded protein is CSVAGDRHIEGYGYTF. The chain combines TRBV29-1 with TRBJ1-2; TRBD1 matches 7 bases. The germline CDR1 and CDR2 sequences are SQVTM and ANQGSEA. The CDR3 length is 16 residues. V lost 4 bases, J lost 4 bases, and 15 bases stayed unmatched. The whole variable domain, remainder taken from reference TRBV29-1 and TRBJ1-2, is SAVISQKPSRDICQRGTSLTIQCQVDSQVTMMFWYRQQPGQSLTLIATANQGSEATYESGFVIDKFPISRPNLTFSTLTVSNMSPEDSSIYLCSVAGDRHIEGYGYTFGSGTRLTVV.

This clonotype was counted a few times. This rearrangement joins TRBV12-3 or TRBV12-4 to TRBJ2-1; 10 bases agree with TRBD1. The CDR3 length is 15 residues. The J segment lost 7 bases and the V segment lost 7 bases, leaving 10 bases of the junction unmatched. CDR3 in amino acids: CASTPPGGQGNEQFF. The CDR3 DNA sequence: TGTGCCAGCACCCCTCCCGGGGGACAGGGGAATGAGCAGTTCTTC.

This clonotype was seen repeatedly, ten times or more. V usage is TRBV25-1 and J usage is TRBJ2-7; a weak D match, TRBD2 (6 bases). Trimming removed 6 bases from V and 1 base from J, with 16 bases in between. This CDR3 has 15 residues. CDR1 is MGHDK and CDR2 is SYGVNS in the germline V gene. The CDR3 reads CASSDRGKGSYEQYF. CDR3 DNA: TGTGCCAGCAGCGATCGGGGGAAAGGTTCCTACGAGCAGTACTTC.

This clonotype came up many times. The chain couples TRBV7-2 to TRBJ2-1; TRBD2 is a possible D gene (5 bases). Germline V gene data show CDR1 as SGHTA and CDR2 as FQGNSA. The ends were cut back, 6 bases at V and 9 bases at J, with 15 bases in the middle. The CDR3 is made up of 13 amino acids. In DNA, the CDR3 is TGTGCCAGCAGTCGTAGGCGGGTCAGTGAGCAGTTCTTC. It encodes CASSRRRVSEQFF.

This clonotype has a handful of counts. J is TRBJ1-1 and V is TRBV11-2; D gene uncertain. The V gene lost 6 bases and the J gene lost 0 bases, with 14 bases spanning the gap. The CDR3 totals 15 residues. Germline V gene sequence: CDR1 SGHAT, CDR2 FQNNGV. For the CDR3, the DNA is TGTGCCAGCAGAGGGCCAGTTACCATGAACACTGAAGCTTTCTTT. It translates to CASRGPVTMNTEAFF.

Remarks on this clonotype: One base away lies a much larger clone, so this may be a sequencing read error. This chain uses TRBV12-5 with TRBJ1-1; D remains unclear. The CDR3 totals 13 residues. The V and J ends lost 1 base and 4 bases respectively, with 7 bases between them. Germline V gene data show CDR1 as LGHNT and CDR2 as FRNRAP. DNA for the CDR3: TGTGCTAGTGGTTTGGAACCGGGCACTGAAGCTTTCTTT. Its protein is CASGLEPGTEAFF.

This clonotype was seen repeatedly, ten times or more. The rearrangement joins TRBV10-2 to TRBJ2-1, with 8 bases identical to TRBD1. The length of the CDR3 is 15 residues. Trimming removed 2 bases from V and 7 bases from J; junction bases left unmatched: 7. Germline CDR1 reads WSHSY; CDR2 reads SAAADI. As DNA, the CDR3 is TGCGCCAGCAGTGAGCCAGGGGGCTCATGGAATGAGCAGTTCTTC. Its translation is CASSEPGGSWNEQFF.

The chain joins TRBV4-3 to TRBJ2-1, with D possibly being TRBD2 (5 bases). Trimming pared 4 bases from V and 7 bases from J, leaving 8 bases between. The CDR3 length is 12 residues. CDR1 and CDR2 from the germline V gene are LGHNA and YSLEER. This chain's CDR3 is CASSRGPNEQFF. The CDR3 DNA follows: TGCGCCAGCAGCCGCGGGCCGAATGAGCAGTTCTTC.

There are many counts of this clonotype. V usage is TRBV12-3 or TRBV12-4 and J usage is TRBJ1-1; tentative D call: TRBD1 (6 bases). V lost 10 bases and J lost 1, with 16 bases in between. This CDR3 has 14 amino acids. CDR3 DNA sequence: TGTGCCACCAGCTTTGACAGGAGGAACACTGAAGCTTTCTTT. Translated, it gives CATSFDRRNTEAFF.

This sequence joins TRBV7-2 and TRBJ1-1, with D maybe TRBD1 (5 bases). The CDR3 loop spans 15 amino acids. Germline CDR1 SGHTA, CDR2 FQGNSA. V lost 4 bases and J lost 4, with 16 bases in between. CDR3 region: CASSSYGRGGTEAFF. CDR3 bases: TGTGCCAGCAGCTCGTACGGGCGGGGGGGCACTGAAGCTTTCTTT.

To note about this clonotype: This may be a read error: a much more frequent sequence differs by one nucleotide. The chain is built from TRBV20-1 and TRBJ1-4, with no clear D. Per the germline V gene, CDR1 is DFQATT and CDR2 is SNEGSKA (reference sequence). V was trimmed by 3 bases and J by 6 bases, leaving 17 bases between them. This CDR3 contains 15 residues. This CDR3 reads CSASDPRSRDEKLFF. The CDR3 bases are TGCAGTGCTAGTGATCCTCGTAGTCGGGATGAAAAACTGTTTTTT.

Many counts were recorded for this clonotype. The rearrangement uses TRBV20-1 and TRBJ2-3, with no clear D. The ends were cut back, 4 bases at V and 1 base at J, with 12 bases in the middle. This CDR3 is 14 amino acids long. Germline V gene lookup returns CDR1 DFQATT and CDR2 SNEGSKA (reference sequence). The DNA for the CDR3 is TGCAGTGCTACCTGGGGTGTACGCACAGATACGCAGTATTTT. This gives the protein CSATWGVRTDTQYF.

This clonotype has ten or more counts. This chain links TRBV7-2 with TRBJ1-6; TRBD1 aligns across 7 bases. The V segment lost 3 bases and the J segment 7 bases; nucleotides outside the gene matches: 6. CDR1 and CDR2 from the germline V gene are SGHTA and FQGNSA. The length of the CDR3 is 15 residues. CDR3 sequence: CASSLGGQTNSPLHF. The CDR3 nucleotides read TGTGCCAGCAGCTTGGGGGGACAGACAAATTCACCCCTCCACTTT.

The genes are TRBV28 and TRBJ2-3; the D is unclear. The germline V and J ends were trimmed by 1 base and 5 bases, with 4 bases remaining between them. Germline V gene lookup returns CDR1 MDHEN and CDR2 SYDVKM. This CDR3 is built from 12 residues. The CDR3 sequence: CASSLFEDTQYF. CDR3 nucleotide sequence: TGTGCCAGCAGTTTATTCGAAGATACGCAGTATTTT.

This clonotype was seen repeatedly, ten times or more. CDR3 residues: CASSQDTTGGTQYF. The DNA of the CDR3 is TGCGCCAGCAGCCAAGATACGACAGGGGGTACGCAGTATTTT. The chain joins TRBV4-3 to TRBJ2-3, with TRBD1 matching over 9 bases. The ends lost 0 bases at V and 8 bases at J; junction bases unmatched: 3. Per germline, CDR1 LGHNA and CDR2 YSLEER. The CDR3 loop spans 14 amino acids.

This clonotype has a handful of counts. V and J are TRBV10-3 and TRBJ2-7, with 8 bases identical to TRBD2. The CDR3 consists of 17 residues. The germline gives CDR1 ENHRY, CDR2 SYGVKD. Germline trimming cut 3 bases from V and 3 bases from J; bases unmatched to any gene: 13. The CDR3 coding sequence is TGTGCCATCAGTGAACCCAGCGGGGGCACATTAATCTACGAGCAGTACTTC. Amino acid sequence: CAISEPSGGTLIYEQYF.

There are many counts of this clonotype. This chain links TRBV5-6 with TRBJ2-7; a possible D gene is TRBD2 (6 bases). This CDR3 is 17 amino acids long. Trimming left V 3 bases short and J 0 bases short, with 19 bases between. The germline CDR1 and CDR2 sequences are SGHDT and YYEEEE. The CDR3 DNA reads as TGTGCCAGCAGCTCGCCCGGCGGGGCCACCAGCTCCTACGAGCAGTACTTC. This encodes CASSSPGGATSSYEQYF.

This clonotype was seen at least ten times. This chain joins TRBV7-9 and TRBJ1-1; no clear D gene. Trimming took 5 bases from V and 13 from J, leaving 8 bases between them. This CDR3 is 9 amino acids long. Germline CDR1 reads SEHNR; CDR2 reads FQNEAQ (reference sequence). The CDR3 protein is CASSPLGFF. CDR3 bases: TGTGCCAGCAGCCCCCTCGGTTTCTTT.

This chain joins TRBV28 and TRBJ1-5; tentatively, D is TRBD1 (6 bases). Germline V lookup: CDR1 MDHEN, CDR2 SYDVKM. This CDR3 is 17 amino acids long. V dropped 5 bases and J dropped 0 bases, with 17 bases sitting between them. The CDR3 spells CASSQQGWGYSNQPQHF. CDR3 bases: TGTGCCAGCAGTCAACAGGGTTGGGGTTATAGCAATCAGCCCCAGCATTTT.